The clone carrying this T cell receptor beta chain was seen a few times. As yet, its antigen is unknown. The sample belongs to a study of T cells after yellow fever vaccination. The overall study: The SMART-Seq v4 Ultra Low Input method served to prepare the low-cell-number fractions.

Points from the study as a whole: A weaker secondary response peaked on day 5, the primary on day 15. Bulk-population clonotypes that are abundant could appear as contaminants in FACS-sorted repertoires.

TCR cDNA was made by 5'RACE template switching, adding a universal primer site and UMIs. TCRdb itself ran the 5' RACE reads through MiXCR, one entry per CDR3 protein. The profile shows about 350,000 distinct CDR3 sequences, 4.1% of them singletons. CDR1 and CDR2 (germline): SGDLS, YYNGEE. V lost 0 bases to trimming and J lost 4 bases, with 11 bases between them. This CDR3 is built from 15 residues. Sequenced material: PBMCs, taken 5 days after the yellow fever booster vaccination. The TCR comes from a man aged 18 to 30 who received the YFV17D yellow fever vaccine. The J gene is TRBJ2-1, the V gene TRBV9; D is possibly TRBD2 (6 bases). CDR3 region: CASSVGRGTYNEQFF. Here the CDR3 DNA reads TGTGCCAGCAGCGTAGGGAGGGGTACGTACAATGAGCAGTTCTTC.